The clone carrying this TCR beta chain has only one observation. Its antigen is still unknown. Profiling relied on immunoSEQ multiplex PCR, and the TCRdb table lists in-frame clones only, not all of them. The top ten clones hold roughly 3% of a sample with approximately 64,000 clones, about nine tenths of them seen once. Exclusion applied to patients with autoimmune disease history or systemic immunosuppression. These data originate in a study of OX40 agonist ivuxolimab in advanced cancers. Looking at the study overall: Patients in the trial were receiving intravenous ivuxolimab every 2 weeks, at doses of 0.01 to 10 mg/kg. Study conclusions and caveats: In general, CD8+ T cells held more expanded clones than CD4+ did, on average. At doses 0.1 to 3.0 mg/kg, CD4+ and CD8+ clones expanded.

This TCR was recovered from an adult with an advanced solid tumor such as melanoma, head and neck, liver or kidney cancer. Sequences were derived from CD4+ or CD8+ T cells sorted from blood, sampled in a trial of the OX40 agonist ivuxolimab.

In DNA, the CDR3 is TGTGCCAGCAGCGGCGGGAGGGGCTCATACAATGAGCAGTTCTTC. Translation gives CASSGGRGSYNEQFF. The chain employs TRBV7-3 and TRBJ2-1; 9 bases agree with TRBD2. Germline CDR1 reads SGHTA; CDR2 reads FQGTGA. Trimming took 5 bases from V and 4 from J; bases not matched to a gene: 6. This CDR3 spans 15 amino acids.